The 26 T cell receptor beta chains below come from one sample, sequenced in a study of T cell responses to AZD1222 COVID-19 vaccine. Repertoires were generated with immunoSEQ multiplex PCR, while TCRdb's copy carries only in-frame clones and drops some. The data show some 200,000 clones, with roughly 92% seen just once and approximately 1% held by the top ten. Sequenced material: peripheral blood, taken 28 days after the second AZD1222 dose. The source is an adult who received the AZD1222 COVID-19 vaccine.

The V and J genes are TRBV30 and TRBJ1-5, with 10 bases aligning to TRBD1. CDR3 length: 13 amino acids. The germline CDR1 and CDR2 sequences are GTSNPN and SVGIG (reference sequence). The V segment lost 5 bases and the J segment 5 bases; nucleotides outside the gene matches: 3. In DNA, the CDR3 is TGTGCCTGGGCGGGACAGGGGCATCAGCCCCAGCATTTT. Amino acid sequence: CAWAGQGHQPQHF.

The chain carries TRBV3-1 (or the pseudogene TRBV3-2) and TRBJ2-7; D not certain. Trimming removed 0 bases from V and 3 bases from J, with 12 bases in between. Germline values: CDR1 LGHDT, CDR2 YNNKEL (reference sequence). The CDR3 has 15 residues. CDR3 nucleotide sequence: TGTGCCAGCAGCCAAGATGCCCCGACCTACTACGAGCAGTACTTC. Translation gives CASSQDAPTYYEQYF.

This rearrangement joins TRBV7-2 to TRBJ2-7; no definite D call. The V gene's germline CDR1 is SGHTA and CDR2 FQGNSA. The CDR3 length is 15 residues. Trimming cost V 1 base and J 3 bases, with 13 bases left between them. DNA for the CDR3: TGTGCCAGCAGCTTAGGTTCGGAGACCTACTACGAGCAGTACTTC. It codes for CASSLGSETYYEQYF.

This chain joins TRBV2 and TRBJ1-5; no definite D call. Germline CDR1 and CDR2: SNHLY and FYNNEI. The CDR3 loop spans 15 amino acids. Deletions cut 4 bases from V and 2 bases from J, with 12 bases between. Here the CDR3 reads CASSVDGLGNQPQHF. Here the CDR3 DNA reads TGTGCCAGCAGTGTAGACGGTTTGGGCAATCAGCCCCAGCATTTT.

V is TRBV6-2 or TRBV6-3 and J is TRBJ1-2, with D uncertain. CDR3 length: 13 amino acids. CDR1 and CDR2 from the germline V gene are MNHEY and SVGEGT. V gave up 5 bases and J gave up 5 bases, with 12 bases separating them. The CDR3 bases are TGTGCCAGCAGTCCCGACGGATCTTATGGCTACACCTTC. Protein product: CASSPDGSYGYTF.

The chain couples TRBV5-6 to TRBJ2-2; 7 positions match TRBD1. The CDR3 has 17 amino acids. Germline CDR1 SGHDT, CDR2 YYEEEE. Trimming at V came to 7 bases and at J to 3 bases, leaving 15 bases not matched to a gene. The CDR3 nucleotides are TGTGCCAGCGGGTTTGGACAGGACCAAAGAGACACCGGGGAGCTGTTTTTT. Amino acid sequence: CASGFGQDQRDTGELFF.

The CDR3 loop reads CASSLERTANYGYTF. The CDR3 bases are TGTGCCAGCAGCTTAGAACGGACAGCTAACTATGGCTACACCTTC. The J gene is TRBJ1-2, the V gene TRBV7-6; TRBD1 is a possible D gene (6 bases). The CDR3 sequence is 15 residues long. The germline V and J ends were trimmed by 1 base and 0 bases, with 9 bases remaining between them. Germline CDR1 is SGHVS and CDR2 is FNYEAQ.

In its sample, this clone was seen once. The rearrangement joins TRBV5-4 to TRBJ1-1, with D hard to call. There are 17 residues in the CDR3. Germline V gene data show CDR1 as SGHNT and CDR2 as YYREEE (reference sequence). V was shortened by 3 bases and J by 4 bases, with 22 bases between the two germline ends. The CDR3 spells CASSSVGGRPLGTEAFF. CDR3 nucleotide sequence: TGTGCCAGCAGCTCGGTGGGAGGCAGGCCCCTCGGCACTGAAGCTTTCTTT.

This sequence joins TRBV7-3 and TRBJ2-1; possibly TRBD2 for D (6 bases). There are 14 residues in the CDR3. Trimming stripped 1 base from V and 3 bases from J, with 7 bases between. Germline CDR1 is SGHTA and CDR2 is FQGTGA. The CDR3 nucleotides read TGTGCCAGCAGCTTAATGGGGGGCTACAATGAGCAGTTCTTC. Translating it yields CASSLMGGYNEQFF.

The rearrangement uses TRBV7-9 and TRBJ1-4, with D hard to call. This CDR3 is built from 19 residues. V was cut by 1 base and J by 4 bases, with 22 bases left in between. Per germline, CDR1 SEHNR and CDR2 FQNEAQ (reference sequence). CDR3 amino acids: CASSLGVRGQSLINEKLFF. The CDR3 region has the DNA TGTGCCAGCAGCTTAGGAGTCAGAGGGCAGAGTCTTATTAATGAAAAACTGTTTTTT.

In this sample, this clone turned up once. The V gene is TRBV29-1, the J gene TRBJ2-7; perhaps TRBD1 as D (6 bases). Trimming took off 3 bases at V and 3 bases at J, with 18 bases between the two ends. The CDR3 has 15 residues. CDR1 is SQVTM and CDR2 is ANQGSEA in the germline V gene. The CDR3 sequence: CSVDARKGVGYEQYF. The CDR3 coding sequence is TGCAGCGTTGACGCTCGCAAGGGGGTGGGCTACGAGCAGTACTTC.

The chain combines TRBV27 with TRBJ1-5; D perhaps matches TRBD1 (5 bases). Trimming pared 4 bases from V and 6 bases from J, leaving 13 bases between. The CDR3 has 14 amino acids. Germline V gene sequence: CDR1 MNHEY, CDR2 SMNVEV (reference sequence). CDR3 sequence reads: CASSYGGGAQPQHF. CDR3 bases: TGTGCCAGCAGTTATGGCGGGGGTGCTCAGCCCCAGCATTTT.

The chain joins TRBV5-1 to TRBJ2-3; possible D gene TRBD2, 6 bases. This CDR3 has 14 amino acids. The germline V gene has CDR1 SGHRS and CDR2 YFSETQ. Trimming stripped 4 bases from V and 8 bases from J, with 17 bases between. In nucleotides, the CDR3 is TGCGCCAGCAGCAAAGGGGAGGCCCCCGCTACGCAGTATTTT. Amino acids: CASSKGEAPATQYF.

The chain employs TRBV6-4 and TRBJ2-3, with 7 nucleotides matching TRBD2. V shed 8 bases, J shed 2 bases, and the junction held 4 bases outside the gene matches. CDR3 length: 13 amino acids. Germline V gene data show CDR1 as MRHNA and CDR2 as SNTAGT. The DNA of the CDR3 is TGTGCCAGCTCGGGAGGAGTCACAGATACGCAGTATTTT. Translating gives CASSGGVTDTQYF.

This clone was picked up one time. V usage is TRBV7-2 and J usage is TRBJ1-2, with a weak D call TRBD1 (5 bases). The length of the CDR3 is 15 residues. Germline V gene data show CDR1 as SGHTA and CDR2 as FQGNSA. Trimming stripped 1 base from V and 2 bases from J, with 11 bases between. The CDR3: CASSLGDAGNYGYTF. DNA of the CDR3: TGTGCCAGCAGCTTAGGGGATGCAGGGAACTATGGCTACACCTTC.

This rearrangement joins TRBV2 to TRBJ2-6; D unresolved. Germline CDR1 is SNHLY and CDR2 is FYNNEI. Trimming shortened V by 7 bases and J by 4 bases, and 5 bases separated the two germline ends. The CDR3 contains 12 residues. CDR3 DNA: TGTGCCAGCACAAGAGGGGCCAACGTCCTGACTTTC. This codes for CASTRGANVLTF.

The J gene is TRBJ1-5, the V gene TRBV6-2 or TRBV6-3, with D possibly matching TRBD1 (5 bases). V was shortened by 5 bases and J by 2 bases, with 16 bases between the two germline ends. The CDR3 runs to 16 residues. Germline CDR1 is MNHEY and CDR2 is SVGEGT. CDR3 amino acids: CASSLGGALGNQPQHF. The DNA of the CDR3 is TGTGCCAGCAGTCTCGGGGGAGCCCTAGGCAATCAGCCCCAGCATTTT.

This rearrangement joins TRBV19 to TRBJ1-5; the match to TRBD1 covers 7 bases. Germline CDR1 LNHDA, CDR2 SQIVND (reference sequence). This CDR3 spans 14 amino acids. V lost 1 base to trimming and J lost 10 bases; unmatched junction nucleotides: 7. CDR3 in amino acids: CASSIGTGGLPQHF. The CDR3, as DNA: TGTGCCAGTAGTATAGGGACAGGTGGCCTACCCCAGCATTTT.

V gene TRBV7-9 combines with J gene TRBJ1-3; tentative D call: TRBD1 (5 bases). The CDR3 has 18 amino acids. Germline values: CDR1 SEHNR, CDR2 FQNEAQ (reference sequence). Trimming took off 1 base at V and 0 bases at J, with 16 bases between the two ends. CDR3 in DNA: TGTGCCAGCAGCTTAGGACCCTTTGGAGGGGACTCTGGAAACACCATATATTTT. Amino acids: CASSLGPFGGDSGNTIYF.

The V call is TRBV7-2, the J call TRBJ1-2, with D maybe TRBD1 (5 bases). Trimming shortened V by 4 bases and J by 0 bases, and 15 bases separated the two germline ends. The germline V gene has CDR1 SGHTA and CDR2 FQGNSA. This CDR3 is built from 16 residues. CDR3 loop: CASSSALGGPNYGYTF. CDR3 in DNA: TGTGCCAGCAGCTCAGCTTTGGGGGGACCTAACTATGGCTACACCTTC.

The chain has TRBV7-2 and TRBJ1-2; D perhaps matches TRBD1 (5 bases). CDR3 length: 13 amino acids. Germline CDR1 is SGHTA and CDR2 is FQGNSA. V gave up 6 bases and J gave up 8 bases, with 16 bases separating them. CDR3 nucleotides: TGTGCCAGCAGGAAGGGTGGGGCCTCGGGCTACACCTTC. Amino acid sequence: CASRKGGASGYTF.

V usage is TRBV6-4 and J usage is TRBJ2-2; D unclear. The germline gives CDR1 MRHNA, CDR2 SNTAGT. This CDR3 region has 14 residues. The ends were cut back, 4 bases at V and 4 bases at J, with 10 bases in the middle. CDR3 loop: CASSGAAFTGELFF. Here the CDR3 DNA reads TGTGCCAGCAGTGGGGCAGCCTTCACCGGGGAGCTGTTTTTT.

V is TRBV5-6 and J is TRBJ1-2; the match to TRBD1 covers 7 bases. Germline CDR1 is SGHDT and CDR2 is YYEEEE. The CDR3 runs 15 residues. V was clipped by 4 bases and J by 4 bases; unmatched bases: 10. In DNA form, the CDR3 reads TGTGCCAGCAGCCCGTCCCGGCGACAGGGCTATGGCTACACCTTC. Protein sequence: CASSPSRRQGYGYTF.

The gene calls are TRBV3-1 (or the pseudogene TRBV3-2) and TRBJ1-1; D is undetermined. Germline-derived CDR1 and CDR2 are LGHDT and YNNKEL (reference sequence). The germline V and J ends were trimmed by 1 base and 4 bases, with 10 bases remaining between them. The CDR3 contains 14 residues. The CDR3 sequence is CASSQAGRVTEAFF. DNA of the CDR3: TGTGCCAGCAGCCAAGCAGGCCGCGTCACTGAAGCTTTCTTT.

The rearrangement uses TRBV4-2 and TRBJ1-6; the D gene is possibly TRBD1 (5 bases). V gave up 1 base and J gave up 10 bases, with 17 bases separating them. Germline-derived CDR1 and CDR2 are LGHNA and YNFKEQ. The CDR3 consists of 16 residues. CDR3 amino acids: CASSQATGVEVSPLHF. The CDR3 DNA follows: TGTGCCAGCAGCCAAGCGACGGGGGTGGAGGTCTCACCCCTCCACTTT.

This rearrangement joins TRBV28 to TRBJ2-7, with D unclear. The CDR3 runs 12 residues. V gave up 6 bases and J gave up 7 bases, with 13 bases separating them. Germline V gene lookup returns CDR1 MDHEN and CDR2 SYDVKM. CDR3 DNA: TGTGCCAGCAGAACGGGCTTCGGGGAGCAGTACTTC. It encodes CASRTGFGEQYF.